The 17 T cell receptor beta chains listed next were all sequenced from one sample in a study of blood T cell repertoires in COVID-19. The assay was immunoSEQ multiplex PCR, and TCRdb's table has in-frame clones only and misses some. Seen here are some 30,000 clones, 80% to 90% observed once, and the top ten hold around 3.5%. The specimen was peripheral blood. The receptors derive from a human donor in a cohort sampled during active COVID-19.

The CDR3: CASSSREETEAFF. The CDR3 region has the DNA TGTGCCAGCAGCTCCCGTGAGGAGACTGAAGCTTTCTTT. This sequence joins TRBV5-4 and TRBJ1-1; D remains ambiguous. The CDR3 runs 13 residues. Germline assignment: CDR1 SGHNT and CDR2 YYREEE (reference sequence). The V and J ends lost 3 bases and 5 bases respectively, with 11 bases between them.

A single count supports this clone. The chain combines TRBV7-8 with TRBJ2-5; 7 bases match TRBD1. CDR1 and CDR2 from the germline V gene are SGHVS and FQNEAQ. The V gene end was trimmed by 0 bases and the J gene end by 4 bases; junction bases not matched to a gene: 8. CDR3 length: 16 residues. In DNA form, the CDR3 reads TGTGCCAGCAGCTTAGCACAGGGGATTAGGATAGAGACCCAGTACTTC. Amino acid sequence: CASSLAQGIRIETQYF.

V and J are TRBV11-1 and TRBJ2-7, with 7 nucleotides matching TRBD1. The CDR3 totals 14 residues. V trimming: 5 bases; J trimming: 3 bases; junction bases outside the gene matches: 7. Per the germline V gene, CDR1 is SGHAT and CDR2 is FQDESV (reference sequence). CDR3 sequence reads: CASSRITGVYEQYF. The CDR3 region has the DNA TGTGCCAGCAGCCGAATTACAGGGGTCTACGAGCAGTACTTC.

The gene calls are TRBV4-2 and TRBJ2-1; 7 bases align to TRBD2. V lost 0 bases and J lost 9; bases outside the gene matches: 8. Germline lookup yields CDR1 LGHNA and CDR2 YNFKEQ. The CDR3 has 15 amino acids. Here the CDR3 reads CASSQDLASGGEQFF. In DNA, the CDR3 is TGTGCCAGCAGCCAAGATCTGGCTAGCGGCGGTGAGCAGTTCTTC.

The rearrangement joins TRBV2 to TRBJ1-1; possible D gene TRBD1, 6 bases. The germline gives CDR1 SNHLY, CDR2 FYNNEI. This CDR3 spans 13 amino acids. The V end was cut by 7 bases, the J end by 1 base, with 10 bases between. CDR3 bases: TGTGCCAGCAAACAGGGATCGAACACTGAAGCTTTCTTT. Residues: CASKQGSNTEAFF.

The rearrangement links TRBV6-5 to TRBJ1-1; TRBD1 is a possible D gene (6 bases). Trimming cost V 7 bases and J 0 bases, with 12 bases left between them. Germline assignment: CDR1 MNHEY and CDR2 SVGAGI. The CDR3 extends over 14 amino acids. CDR3 DNA: TGTGCCAGCAACCCACAGGGAATGAACACTGAAGCTTTCTTT. It is translated as CASNPQGMNTEAFF.

A single count supports this clone. The chain couples TRBV6-6 to TRBJ2-7, with TRBD2 as a possible D gene (6 bases). Germline V gene lookup returns CDR1 MNHNY and CDR2 SVGAGI (reference sequence). Trimming removed 4 bases at V and 0 bases at J, with 10 bases between. The CDR3 covers 14 residues. The CDR3 loop is CASSSGASSYEQYF. The CDR3 DNA sequence: TGTGCCAGCAGTTCGGGAGCGAGCTCCTACGAGCAGTACTTC.

This rearrangement joins TRBV9 to TRBJ2-3; maybe TRBD2 (6 bases). V was trimmed by 4 bases and J by 0 bases, leaving 18 bases between them. The CDR3 spans 17 residues. Germline V gene lookup returns CDR1 SGDLS and CDR2 YYNGEE. The CDR3 nucleotides read TGTGCCAGCAGCTTAGGCCCACGGGGGACTAGCACAGATACGCAGTATTTT. Translating it yields CASSLGPRGTSTDTQYF.

This chain uses TRBV9 with TRBJ2-7; D is ambiguous. CDR3 length: 15 amino acids. CDR1 and CDR2 (germline): SGDLS, YYNGEE. Deletions cut 0 bases from V and 2 bases from J, with 12 bases between. The DNA for the CDR3 is TGTGCCAGCAGCGTAGGGGTGACTGAACCCTACGAGCAGTACTTC. Its translation: CASSVGVTEPYEQYF. Looking up the rest from reference TRBV9 and TRBJ2-7 gives the full variable domain: DSGVTQTPKHLITATGQRVTLRCSPRSGDLSVYWYQQSLDQGLQFLIQYYNGEERAKGNILERFSAQQFPDLHSELNLSSLELGDSALYFCASSVGVTEPYEQYFGPGTRLTVT.

V gene TRBV10-3 combines with J gene TRBJ1-5; 10 nucleotides agree with TRBD1. V trimming: 3 bases; J trimming: 3 bases; junction bases outside the gene matches: 5. Germline V gene sequence: CDR1 ENHRY, CDR2 SYGVKD. The CDR3 extends over 16 amino acids. CDR3 sequence (DNA): TGTGCCATCAGTGATAGACAGGGGGCGGCCAATCAGCCCCAGCATTTT. Residues: CAISDRQGAANQPQHF.

The V gene is TRBV5-4, the J gene TRBJ1-6; D is undetermined. There are 13 residues in the CDR3. Germline CDR1 SGHNT, CDR2 YYREEE (reference sequence). V lost 4 bases, J lost 3 bases, and 5 bases lay in between. The CDR3 region has the DNA TGTGCCAGCAGCCGCGACTATAATTCACCCCTCCACTTT. Amino acids: CASSRDYNSPLHF.

The gene calls are TRBV28 and TRBJ2-1, with D possibly TRBD2 on 5 matching bases. Germline CDR1 reads MDHEN; CDR2 reads SYDVKM. V dropped 7 bases and J dropped 4 bases, with 17 bases sitting between them. The length of the CDR3 is 15 residues. For the CDR3, the DNA is TGTGCCAGCAACCAATTCGGCCTAGCTTACAATGAGCAGTTCTTC. Amino acid sequence: CASNQFGLAYNEQFF.

The chain employs TRBV2 and TRBJ1-6; TRBD1 might be the D (6 bases). V lost 6 bases and J 0 bases, leaving 12 bases between the germline ends. The CDR3 covers 16 residues. CDR1 SNHLY and CDR2 FYNNEI come from the germline V gene. The CDR3 coding sequence is TGTGCCAGCAGGACCGACAGGAGCTCCTATAATTCACCCCTCCACTTT. Its translation: CASRTDRSSYNSPLHF.

The chain employs TRBV5-1 and TRBJ2-2, with TRBD1 identical over 9 bases. This CDR3 comprises 16 residues. The V gene end was trimmed by 4 bases and the J gene end by 2 bases; junction bases not matched to a gene: 6. Germline CDR1 is SGHRS and CDR2 is YFSETQ. CDR3 nucleotide sequence: TGCGCCAGCAGCAACACGGGACAGGGAAACACCGGGGAGCTGTTTTTT. This translates into CASSNTGQGNTGELFF.

The gene calls are TRBV3-1 (or the pseudogene TRBV3-2) and TRBJ1-1, with 7 bases fitting TRBD1. V trimming: 4 bases; J trimming: 5 bases; junction bases outside the gene matches: 10. The CDR3 covers 15 residues. Germline assignment: CDR1 LGHDT and CDR2 YNNKEL (reference sequence). The CDR3 coding sequence is TGTGCCAGCAGCCGGGCCTTGGGACAGAGAACTGAAGCTTTCTTT. Its translation is CASSRALGQRTEAFF.

The rearrangement links TRBV6-5 to TRBJ1-2; tentatively, D is TRBD1 (5 bases). Germline CDR1 is MNHEY and CDR2 is SVGAGI. V was pared by 6 bases and J by 4 bases, with 18 bases between. The CDR3 covers 15 residues. The CDR3 loop is CASSNGGDPTYGYTF. The CDR3 DNA reads as TGTGCCAGCAGCAATGGGGGGGACCCAACCTATGGCTACACCTTC.

This clone was detected once. The V and J genes are TRBV3-1 (or the pseudogene TRBV3-2) and TRBJ2-7, with D perhaps TRBD1 (6 bases). The CDR3 is made up of 14 amino acids. Germline V gives CDR1 LGHDT, CDR2 YNNKEL (reference sequence). V dropped 1 base and J dropped 1 base, with 8 bases sitting between them. The CDR3 nucleotides are TGTGCCAGCAGCCAAGGCAGGGGATCCTACGAGCAGTACTTC. Encoded protein: CASSQGRGSYEQYF.